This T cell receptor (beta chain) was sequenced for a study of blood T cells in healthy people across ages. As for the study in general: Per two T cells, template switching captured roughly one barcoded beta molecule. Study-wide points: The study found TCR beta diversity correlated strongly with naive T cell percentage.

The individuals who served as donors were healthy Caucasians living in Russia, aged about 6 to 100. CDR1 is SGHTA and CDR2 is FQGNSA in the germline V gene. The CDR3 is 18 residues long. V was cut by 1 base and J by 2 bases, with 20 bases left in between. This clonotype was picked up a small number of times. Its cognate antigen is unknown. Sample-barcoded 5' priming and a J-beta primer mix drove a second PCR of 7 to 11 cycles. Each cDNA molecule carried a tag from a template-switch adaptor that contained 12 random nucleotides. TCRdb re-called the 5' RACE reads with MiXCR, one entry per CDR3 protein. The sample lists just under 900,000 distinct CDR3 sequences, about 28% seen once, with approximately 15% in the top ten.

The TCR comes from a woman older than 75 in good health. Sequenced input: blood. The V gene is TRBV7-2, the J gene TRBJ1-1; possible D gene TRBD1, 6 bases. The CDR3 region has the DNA TGTGCCAGCAGCTTAGGCCCCGGGGCAGGGGCCTATAACACTGAAGCTTTCTTT. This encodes CASSLGPGAGAYNTEAFF.